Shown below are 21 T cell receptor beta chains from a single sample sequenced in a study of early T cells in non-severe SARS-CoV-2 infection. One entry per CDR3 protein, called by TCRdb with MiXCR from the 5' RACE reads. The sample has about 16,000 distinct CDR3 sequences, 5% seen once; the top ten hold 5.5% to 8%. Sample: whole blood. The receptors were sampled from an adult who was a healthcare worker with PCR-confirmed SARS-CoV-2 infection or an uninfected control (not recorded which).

The CDR3 DNA is TGCGCCAGCAGCCGGGCCCTGCAGACCGGGGAGCTGTTTTTT. Amino acids: CASSRALQTGELFF. This chain uses TRBV5-1 with TRBJ2-2; D gene uncertain. This CDR3 has 14 amino acids. The germline V gene has CDR1 SGHRS and CDR2 YFSETQ. V was clipped by 4 bases and J by 5 bases, with 12 bases between them. Filled out from reference TRBV5-1 and TRBJ2-2, the complete variable domain reads KAGVTQTPRYLIKTRGQQVTLSCSPISGHRSVSWYQQTPGQGLQFLFEYFSETQRNKGNFPGRFSGRQFSNSRSEMNVSTLELGDSALYLCASSRALQTGELFFGEGSRLTVL.

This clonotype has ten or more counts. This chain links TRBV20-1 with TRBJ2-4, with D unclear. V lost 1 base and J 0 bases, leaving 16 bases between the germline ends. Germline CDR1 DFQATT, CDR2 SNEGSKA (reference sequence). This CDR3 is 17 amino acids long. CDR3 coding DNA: TGCAGTGCTAGAGGACCTGCCATTTTTCTAGCCAAAAACATTCAGTACTTC. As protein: CSARGPAIFLAKNIQYF.

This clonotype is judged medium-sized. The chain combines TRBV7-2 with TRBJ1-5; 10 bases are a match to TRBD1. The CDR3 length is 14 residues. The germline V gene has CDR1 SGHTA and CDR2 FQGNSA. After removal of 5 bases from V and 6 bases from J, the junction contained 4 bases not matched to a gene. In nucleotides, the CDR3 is TGTGCCAGCAGCCCTCGACAGGGGGCTCAGCCCCAGCATTTT. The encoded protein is CASSPRQGAQPQHF.

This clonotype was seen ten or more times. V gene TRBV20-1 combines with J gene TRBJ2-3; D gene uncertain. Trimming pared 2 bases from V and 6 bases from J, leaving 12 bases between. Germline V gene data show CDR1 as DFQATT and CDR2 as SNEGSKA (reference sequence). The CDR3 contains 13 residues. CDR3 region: CSARKGSPDTQYF. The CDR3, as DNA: TGCAGTGCTAGAAAGGGTAGCCCGGATACGCAGTATTTT.

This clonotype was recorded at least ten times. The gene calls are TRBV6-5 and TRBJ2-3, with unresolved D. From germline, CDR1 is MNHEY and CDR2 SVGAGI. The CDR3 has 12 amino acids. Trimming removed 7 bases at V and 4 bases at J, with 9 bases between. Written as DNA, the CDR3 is TGTGCCAGCAAGGGCGTCCCAGATACGCAGTATTTT. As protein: CASKGVPDTQYF.

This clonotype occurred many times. CDR3 bases: TGCGCCAGCCAGCGGGAGAACAATGAGCAGTTCTTC. Protein: CASQRENNEQFF. The V and J genes are TRBV5-1 and TRBJ2-1, with 8 bases fitting TRBD2. CDR3 size: 12 residues. J gave up 5 bases and V 7 bases, and 2 bases lay outside the gene matches. Germline assignment: CDR1 SGHRS and CDR2 YFSETQ.

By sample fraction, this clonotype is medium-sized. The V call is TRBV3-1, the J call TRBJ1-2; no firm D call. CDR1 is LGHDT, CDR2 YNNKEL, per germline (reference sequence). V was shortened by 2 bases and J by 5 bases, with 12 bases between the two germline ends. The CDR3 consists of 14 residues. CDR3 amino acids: CASSQRQSLYGYTF. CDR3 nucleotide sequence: TGTGCCAGCAGCCAACGACAAAGCTTATATGGCTACACCTTC. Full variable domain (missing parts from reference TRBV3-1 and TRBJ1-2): DTAVSQTPKYLVTQMGNDKSIKCEQNLGHDTMYWYKQDSKKFLKIMFSYNNKELIINETVPNRFSPKSPDKAHLNLHINSLELGDSAVYFCASSQRQSLYGYTFGSGTRLTVV.

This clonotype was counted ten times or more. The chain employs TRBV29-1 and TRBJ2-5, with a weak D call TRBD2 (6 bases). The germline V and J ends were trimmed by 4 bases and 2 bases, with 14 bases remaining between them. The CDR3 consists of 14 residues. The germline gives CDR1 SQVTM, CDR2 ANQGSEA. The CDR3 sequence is CSVGLPGGQETQYF. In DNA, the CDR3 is TGCAGCGTTGGGCTCCCCGGGGGTCAAGAGACCCAGTACTTC.

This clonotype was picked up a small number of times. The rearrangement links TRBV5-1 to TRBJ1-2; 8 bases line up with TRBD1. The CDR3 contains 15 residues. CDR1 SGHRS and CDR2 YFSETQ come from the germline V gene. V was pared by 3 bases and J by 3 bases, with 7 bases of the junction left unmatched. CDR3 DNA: TGCGCCAGCAGCTCAAGAACGGGACAGGACTATGGCTACACCTTC. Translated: CASSSRTGQDYGYTF.

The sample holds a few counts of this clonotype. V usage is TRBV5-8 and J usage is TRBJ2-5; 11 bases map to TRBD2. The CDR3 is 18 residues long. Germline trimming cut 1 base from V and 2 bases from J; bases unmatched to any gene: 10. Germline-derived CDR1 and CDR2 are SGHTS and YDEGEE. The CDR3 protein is CASSLSGLAGGLQETQYF. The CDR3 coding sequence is TGTGCCAGCAGCTTGTCGGGGCTAGCGGGAGGACTACAAGAGACCCAGTACTTC.

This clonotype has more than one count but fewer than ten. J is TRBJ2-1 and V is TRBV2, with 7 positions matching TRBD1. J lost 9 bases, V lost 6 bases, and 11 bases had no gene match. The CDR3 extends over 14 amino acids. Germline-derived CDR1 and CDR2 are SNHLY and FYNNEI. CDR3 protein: CASSRDRLSTEQFF. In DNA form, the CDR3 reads TGTGCCAGCAGCCGGGACAGACTATCCACTGAGCAGTTCTTC.

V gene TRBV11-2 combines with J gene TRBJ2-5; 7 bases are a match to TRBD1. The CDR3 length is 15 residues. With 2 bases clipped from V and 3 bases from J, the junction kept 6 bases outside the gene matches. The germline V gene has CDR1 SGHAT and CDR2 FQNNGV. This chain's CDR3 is CASSLWGTAKETQYF. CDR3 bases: TGTGCCAGCAGCTTATGGGGGACAGCCAAAGAGACCCAGTACTTC.

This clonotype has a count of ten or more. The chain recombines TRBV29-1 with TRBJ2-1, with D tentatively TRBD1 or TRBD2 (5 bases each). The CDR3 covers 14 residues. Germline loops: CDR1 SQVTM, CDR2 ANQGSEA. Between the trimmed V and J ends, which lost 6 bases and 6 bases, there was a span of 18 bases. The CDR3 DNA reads TGCAGCGTAACCGGGACCCGCGCCTCCAATGAGCAGTTCTTC. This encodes CSVTGTRASNEQFF.

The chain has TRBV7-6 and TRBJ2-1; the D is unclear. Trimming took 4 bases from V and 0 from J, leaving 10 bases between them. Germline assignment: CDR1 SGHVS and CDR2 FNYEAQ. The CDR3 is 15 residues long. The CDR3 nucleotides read TGTGCCAGCAGCTCTACAGAAAGCTCCTACAATGAGCAGTTCTTC. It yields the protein CASSSTESSYNEQFF. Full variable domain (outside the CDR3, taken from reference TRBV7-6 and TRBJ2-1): GAGVSQSPRYKVTKRGQDVALRCDPISGHVSLYWYRQALGQGPEFLTYFNYEAQQDKSGLPNDRFSAERPEGSISTLTIQRTEQRDSAMYRCASSSTESSYNEQFFGPGTRLTVL.

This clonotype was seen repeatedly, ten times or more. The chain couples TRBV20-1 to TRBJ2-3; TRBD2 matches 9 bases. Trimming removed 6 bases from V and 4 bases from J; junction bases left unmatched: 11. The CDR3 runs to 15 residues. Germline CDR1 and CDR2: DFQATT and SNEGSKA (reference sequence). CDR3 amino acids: CSAEGRGRAADTQYF. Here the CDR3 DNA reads TGCAGTGCCGAAGGCCGCGGGAGGGCCGCAGATACGCAGTATTTT.

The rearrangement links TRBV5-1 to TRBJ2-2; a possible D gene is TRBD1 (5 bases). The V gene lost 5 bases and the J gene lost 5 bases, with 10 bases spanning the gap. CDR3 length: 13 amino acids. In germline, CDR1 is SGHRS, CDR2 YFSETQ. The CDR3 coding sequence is TGCGCCAGCAGTCTGACAGTTACCGGGGAGCTGTTTTTT. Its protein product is CASSLTVTGELFF. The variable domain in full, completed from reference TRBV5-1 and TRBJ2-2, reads KAGVTQTPRYLIKTRGQQVTLSCSPISGHRSVSWYQQTPGQGLQFLFEYFSETQRNKGNFPGRFSGRQFSNSRSEMNVSTLELGDSALYLCASSLTVTGELFFGEGSRLTVL.

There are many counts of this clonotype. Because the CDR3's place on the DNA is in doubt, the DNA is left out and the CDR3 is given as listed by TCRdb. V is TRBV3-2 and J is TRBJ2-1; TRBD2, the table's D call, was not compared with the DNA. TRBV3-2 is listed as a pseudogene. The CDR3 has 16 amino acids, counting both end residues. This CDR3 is CASSPRVAGGNNEQFF.

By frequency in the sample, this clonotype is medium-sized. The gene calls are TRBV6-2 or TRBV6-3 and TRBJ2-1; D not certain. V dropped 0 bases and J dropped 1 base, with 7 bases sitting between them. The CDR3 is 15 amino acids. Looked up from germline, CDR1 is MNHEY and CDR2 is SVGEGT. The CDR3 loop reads CASSYSGGSYNEQFF. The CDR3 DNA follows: TGTGCCAGCAGTTACTCGGGCGGTTCCTACAATGAGCAGTTCTTC.

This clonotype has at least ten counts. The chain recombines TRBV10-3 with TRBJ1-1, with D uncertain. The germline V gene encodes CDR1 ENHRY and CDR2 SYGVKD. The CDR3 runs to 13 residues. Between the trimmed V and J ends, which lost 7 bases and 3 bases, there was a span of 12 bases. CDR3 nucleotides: TGTGCCATCATGGAGGGATGGGACACTGAAGCTTTCTTT. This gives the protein CAIMEGWDTEAFF.

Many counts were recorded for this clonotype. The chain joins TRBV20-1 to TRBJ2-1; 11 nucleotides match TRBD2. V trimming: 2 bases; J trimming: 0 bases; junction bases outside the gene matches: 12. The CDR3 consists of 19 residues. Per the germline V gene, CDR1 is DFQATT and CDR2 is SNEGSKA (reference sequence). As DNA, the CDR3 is TGCAGTGCTAGACCCCCGGGACTAGCGGTTCCTAGCTCCTACAATGAGCAGTTCTTC. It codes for CSARPPGLAVPSSYNEQFF.

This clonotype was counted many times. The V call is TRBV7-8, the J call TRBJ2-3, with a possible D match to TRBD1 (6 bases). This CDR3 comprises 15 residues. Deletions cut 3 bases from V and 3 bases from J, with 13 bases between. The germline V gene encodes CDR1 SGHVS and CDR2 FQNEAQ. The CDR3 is CASSLYRVDTDTQYF. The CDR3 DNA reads TGTGCCAGCAGCTTGTACAGGGTCGATACAGATACGCAGTATTTT. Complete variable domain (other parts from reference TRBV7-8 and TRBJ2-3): GAGVSQSPRYKVAKRGQDVALRCDPISGHVSLFWYQQALGQGPEFLTYFQNEAQLDKSGLPSDRFFAERPEGSVSTLKIQRTQQEDSAVYLCASSLYRVDTDTQYFGPGTRLTVL.